The present T cell receptor beta chain was sequenced within a study of OX40 agonist ivuxolimab in advanced cancers. Study in general: Approximately 40% of patients had received prior checkpoint inhibitor therapy. Among those treated, three patients had partial responses, one with hepatocellular carcinoma and two with cutaneous melanoma.

Individuals having autoimmune disease history or systemic immunosuppression were not enrolled. The protocol was immunoSEQ multiplex PCR, while the TCRdb copy is restricted to in-frame clones and leaves out a portion. This sample carries 70,000 to 80,000 clones, 75% to 95% of them seen once, and the ten largest clones take 5.5% to 6%. Regarding the study as a whole: Relative to CD4+, CD8+ T cells held more expanded clones on average.

This CDR3 spans 13 amino acids. The ends were cut back, 5 bases at V and 0 bases at J, with 10 bases in the middle. Germline V lookup: CDR1 GTSNPN, CDR2 SVGIG (reference sequence). On this clone: Antigen specificity is unknown.

The clonotype was recovered from an adult with an advanced solid tumor such as melanoma, head and neck, liver or kidney cancer. This specimen was CD4+ or CD8+ T cells sorted from blood, taken in a trial of the OX40 agonist ivuxolimab. The rearrangement links TRBV30 to TRBJ1-1, with D possibly being TRBD1 (5 bases). As DNA, the CDR3 is TGTGCCTGGCTAGGGGACCTGAACACTGAAGCTTTCTTT. Its translation is CAWLGDLNTEAFF.